The T cell receptor (beta chain) under discussion was sequenced for a study of PD-1 blockade in classical Hodgkin lymphoma. TCRdb's copy holds only in-frame clones and misses some; the assay was immunoSEQ multiplex PCR. The sample carries roughly 70,000 clones, roughly 93% recorded once. This CDR3 is 16 amino acids long. From germline, CDR1 is MNHEY and CDR2 SVGAGI. V lost 0 bases and J 1 base, leaving 10 bases between the germline ends. Specified time point: newly diagnosed, previously untreated cHL patient sample. Sequenced: peripheral blood mononuclear cells (PBMCs). The V call is TRBV6-5, the J call TRBJ2-1; possibly TRBD1 for D (6 bases). This sequence originates from a human donor with classical Hodgkin lymphoma. CDR3 sequence: CASSYSRGGSYNEQFF. For the CDR3, the DNA is TGTGCCAGCAGTTACTCGAGAGGGGGTTCCTACAATGAGCAGTTCTTC.